One sample yielded the 21 T cell receptor beta chains listed below, sequenced in a study of human T cells and chemical hapten exposure. From the RACE reads, TCRdb called clonotypes with MiXCR, one entry per CDR3 protein. The table includes about 400,000 distinct CDR3 sequences, about 6% detected once. Time point reported: patch test 2, 6 weeks after DPC sensitization. Indicated treatment: therapeutic diphenylcyclopropenone sensitization with weekly scalp DPC. This specimen consisted of whole blood, obtained in connection with sensitization to the hapten diphenylcyclopropenone (DPC). The receptors shown here come from a woman younger than 30 with alopecia areata. Some clones in this sample may be carry-over from other donors' samples.

This clonotype was detected many times. This chain uses TRBV7-2 with TRBJ1-1; no reliable D call. The V end was cut by 5 bases, the J end by 1 base, with 8 bases between. From germline, CDR1 is SGHTA and CDR2 FQGNSA. The CDR3 sequence is 13 residues long. CDR3 coding DNA: TGTGCCAGCAGCCCGCACTGGAACACTGAAGCTTTCTTT. This sequence encodes CASSPHWNTEAFF.

This clonotype was picked up a small number of times. The genes are TRBV6-6 and TRBJ2-4; TRBD1 is a possible D gene (6 bases). V was pared by 6 bases and J by 5 bases, with 20 bases between. The CDR3 is 16 amino acids. Per germline, CDR1 MNHNY and CDR2 SVGAGI (reference sequence). Here the CDR3 DNA reads TGTGCCAGCAGCGACCAACTAAACAGGGCGCAAAACATTCAGTACTTC. This sequence encodes CASSDQLNRAQNIQYF.

This clonotype turned up a few times. The chain recombines TRBV12-3 or TRBV12-4 with TRBJ2-3, with D maybe TRBD1 (5 bases). The CDR3 runs 13 residues. V was cut by 8 bases and J by 4 bases, with 13 bases left in between. The CDR3 nucleotides read TGTGCCAGCGGCATTCCAGGGTCAGATACGCAGTATTTT. It is translated as CASGIPGSDTQYF.

This sequence joins TRBV6-5 and TRBJ1-5; possible D gene TRBD1, 6 bases. Germline CDR1 and CDR2: MNHEY and SVGAGI. V lost 6 bases and J lost 6, with 12 bases in between. The CDR3 totals 13 residues. CDR3 coding DNA: TGTGCCAGCAGATTAACAGGGACTCAGCCCCAGCATTTT. Its protein is CASRLTGTQPQHF.

The chain couples TRBV18 to TRBJ2-6, with a tentative D call TRBD1 (5 bases). The CDR3 runs 16 residues. V was clipped by 2 bases and J by 2 bases, with 10 bases between them. The germline CDR1 and CDR2 sequences are KGHSH and LQKENI. CDR3 protein: CASSPMQGPGANVLTF. Here the CDR3 DNA reads TGTGCCAGCTCACCAATGCAGGGTCCTGGGGCCAACGTCCTGACTTTC.

The chain uses TRBV5-4 and TRBJ2-5; no definite D call. There are 14 residues in the CDR3. Per germline, CDR1 SGHNT and CDR2 YYREEE (reference sequence). V lost 0 bases and J lost 5, with 11 bases in between. CDR3 sequence reads: CASSLAGFTETQYF. The CDR3 DNA follows: TGTGCCAGCAGCTTGGCCGGGTTCACCGAGACCCAGTACTTC.

This clonotype occurred many times. V is TRBV20-1 and J is TRBJ2-7; 8 nucleotides agree with TRBD1. The germline V gene has CDR1 DFQATT and CDR2 SNEGSKA (reference sequence). The CDR3 runs to 15 residues. Unmatched junction bases numbered 7, after V lost 3 bases and J lost 0 bases. The CDR3 reads CSARATGATSYEQYF. CDR3 in DNA: TGCAGTGCTAGGGCGACAGGGGCTACCTCCTACGAGCAGTACTTC.

V gene TRBV27 combines with J gene TRBJ2-2; D possibly corresponds to TRBD2 (7 bases). CDR1 is MNHEY, CDR2 SMNVEV, per germline (reference sequence). The CDR3 has 16 amino acids. Trimming removed 0 bases from V and 3 bases from J, with 11 bases in between. CDR3 DNA sequence: TGTGCCAGCAGTTTATCGGGGGAGGGGGACACCGGGGAGCTGTTTTTT. Residues: CASSLSGEGDTGELFF.

This clonotype was observed at least ten times. The chain couples TRBV29-1 to TRBJ1-1; a weak D match, TRBD1 (6 bases). This CDR3 contains 13 residues. V was cut by 3 bases and J by 3 bases, with 11 bases left in between. Germline lookup yields CDR1 SQVTM and CDR2 ANQGSEA. The CDR3 is CSVDSGAHTEAFF. CDR3 DNA sequence: TGCAGCGTTGATTCAGGGGCACACACTGAAGCTTTCTTT.

This clonotype was recorded many times. The chain uses TRBV7-2 and TRBJ2-5; D is perhaps TRBD1 (5 bases). Germline loops: CDR1 SGHTA, CDR2 FQGNSA. V lost 2 bases and J lost 1, with 8 bases in between. This CDR3 comprises 14 residues. DNA of the CDR3: TGTGCCAGCAGCTTAAGACAGAGCCAAGAGACCCAGTACTTC. Translation: CASSLRQSQETQYF.

The chain has TRBV6-1 and TRBJ2-1; D assignment may be TRBD1 or TRBD2 (5 bases each). V lost 5 bases and J lost 7, with 21 bases in between. CDR1 and CDR2 (germline): MNHNS, SASEGT. CDR3 length: 16 residues. For the CDR3, the DNA is TGTGCCAGCAGTCCGAATTGGGGGATCCGTATAAATGAGCAGTTCTTC. This sequence encodes CASSPNWGIRINEQFF.

Concerning this clonotype itself: This may stem from a read error, because a much larger clone lies one nucleotide away. V gene TRBV7-9 combines with J gene TRBJ1-5; TRBD1 might be the D (6 bases). The V end lost 2 bases, the J end lost 7 bases, and 18 bases lay between the germline ends. This CDR3 spans 16 amino acids. CDR1 is SEHNR and CDR2 is FQNEAQ in the germline V gene (reference sequence). The CDR3 loop reads CASSLSGAEVWQPQHF. CDR3 coding DNA: TGTGCCAGCAGCTTATCAGGGGCAGAGGTTTGGCAGCCCCAGCATTTT.

This clonotype was recorded many times. The V and J genes are TRBV23-1 and TRBJ1-4, with unresolved D. TRBV23-1 is given ORF status, its function remaining uncertain. This CDR3 spans 19 amino acids. V was trimmed by 6 bases and J by 2 bases, leaving 25 bases between them. CDR3 sequence reads: CASRPRRVLRVETNEKLFF. Here the CDR3 DNA reads TGCGCCAGCAGGCCCCGCCGGGTTCTGCGAGTGGAGACTAATGAAAAACTGTTTTTT.

This clonotype was observed a few times. The chain carries TRBV5-1 and TRBJ2-3; TRBD2 agrees at 7 bases. The V gene's germline CDR1 is SGHRS and CDR2 YFSETQ. The length of the CDR3 is 17 residues. With V trimmed by 0 bases and J by 2 bases, 9 bases remained unmatched. DNA for the CDR3: TGCGCCAGCAGCTTGGTTCCAGCGGGGACCGACACAGATACGCAGTATTTT. Protein sequence: CASSLVPAGTDTDTQYF.

The chain uses TRBV5-1 and TRBJ2-6, with TRBD2 matching 7 bases. The J segment lost 2 bases and the V segment lost 0 bases, leaving 2 bases of the junction unmatched. Per the germline V gene, CDR1 is SGHRS and CDR2 is YFSETQ. The CDR3 runs to 16 residues. This CDR3 reads CASSLEGGAGANVLTF. CDR3 coding DNA: TGCGCCAGCAGCTTGGAGGGAGGGGCTGGGGCCAACGTCCTGACTTTC.

The rearrangement uses TRBV2 and TRBJ1-1; no clear D. Germline V gives CDR1 SNHLY, CDR2 FYNNEI. The CDR3 consists of 14 residues. The germline V and J ends were trimmed by 4 bases and 3 bases, with 12 bases remaining between them. The chain's CDR3 is CASSAGNTDTEAFF. In DNA form, the CDR3 reads TGTGCCAGCAGTGCGGGAAACACCGACACTGAAGCTTTCTTT.

The chain joins TRBV7-9 to TRBJ2-1; D uncertain. Germline V lookup: CDR1 SEHNR, CDR2 FQNEAQ (reference sequence). The germline V and J ends were trimmed by 5 bases and 10 bases, with 9 bases remaining between them. The CDR3 runs to 11 residues. In DNA form, the CDR3 reads TGTGCCAGCAGCCGTTCGGACGAGCAGTTCTTC. Its translation is CASSRSDEQFF.

This clonotype was observed a few times. The CDR3 loop reads CASSRTGTLNTEAFF. CDR3 bases: TGTGCCAGCAGCCGTACCGGGACTTTAAACACTGAAGCTTTCTTT. The J gene is TRBJ1-1, the V gene TRBV11-1; possible D gene TRBD1, 5 bases. The V end was cut by 5 bases, the J end by 2 bases, with 15 bases between. Germline V lookup: CDR1 SGHAT, CDR2 FQDESV (reference sequence). The CDR3 runs to 15 residues.

On this clonotype itself: One junction end disagrees with the germline gene, perhaps due to a read error. This chain joins TRBV7-6 and TRBJ2-3; 13 bases are a match to TRBD2. This CDR3 has 16 residues. CDR1 and CDR2 (germline): SGHVS, FNYEAQ. The CDR3 nucleotides are TGTGCCTGCAGCTTGGGACTAGCGGGACGCACAGATACGCAGTATTTT. Its protein product is CACSLGLAGRTDTQYF.

The chain joins TRBV6-2 or TRBV6-3 to TRBJ1-2; no reliable D call. The CDR3 contains 14 residues. Deletions cut 4 bases from V and 5 bases from J, with 14 bases between. Germline values: CDR1 MNHEY, CDR2 SVGEGT. The CDR3 nucleotides read TGTGCCAGCAGTTTGGAGGACGGCCGATATGGCTACACCTTC. Translated: CASSLEDGRYGYTF.

Worth noting for this clonotype: This may be a read error: a much more frequent sequence differs by one nucleotide. This sequence joins TRBV29-1 and TRBJ1-1, with D perhaps matching TRBD1 (6 bases). CDR1 is SQVTM and CDR2 is ANQGSEA in the germline V gene. This CDR3 has 13 amino acids. Trimming took 3 bases from V and 3 from J, leaving 11 bases between them. CDR3 DNA sequence: TGCAGCGTTGAGCCCCAGGGGTACACTGAAGCTTTCTTT. This gives the protein CSVEPQGYTEAFF.